This paragraph reports one TCR beta chain. Its antigen is still unknown. The data were taken from a study of regulatory T cells. Study outcomes and limitations: Control CD8+ cells showed a nonsignificant trend toward higher Shannon entropy than patient CD8+ cells.

V lost 1 base and J 0 bases, leaving 4 bases between the germline ends. This CDR3 is built from 14 residues. CDR1 and CDR2 (germline): MNHNS, SASEGT. The PCR used 52 TRBV and 13 TRBJ primers. The data were produced by immunoSEQ multiplex PCR, yet TCRdb's version contains in-frame clones alone and is incomplete. The sample has roughly 15,000 clones, about 92% seen once. The sample taken for sequencing was CD8+ T cells sorted from blood. The V and J genes are TRBV6-1 and TRBJ2-4, with D unresolved. The clonotype comes from a person aged 18-30 years with CD3G deficiency. This CDR3 is CASSEGLAKNIQYF. The CDR3 DNA sequence: TGTGCCAGCAGTGAAGGTCTAGCCAAAAACATTCAGTACTTC.